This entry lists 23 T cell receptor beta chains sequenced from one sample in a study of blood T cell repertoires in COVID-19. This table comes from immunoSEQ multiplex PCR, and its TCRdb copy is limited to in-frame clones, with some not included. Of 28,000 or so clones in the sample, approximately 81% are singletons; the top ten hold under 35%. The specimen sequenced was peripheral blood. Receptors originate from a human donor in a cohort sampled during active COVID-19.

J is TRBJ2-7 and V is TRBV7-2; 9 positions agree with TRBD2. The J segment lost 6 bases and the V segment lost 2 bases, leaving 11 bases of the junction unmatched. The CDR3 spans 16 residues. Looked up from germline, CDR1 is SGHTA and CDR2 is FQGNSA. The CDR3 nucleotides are TGTGCCAGCAGCTTAAATTCGGCGGGAGGGCCTAGCGAGCAGTACTTC. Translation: CASSLNSAGGPSEQYF.

In DNA form, the CDR3 reads TGCGCCAGCAGCCAATCGGAGGGGTTACTTGGTTCGGGTGAAAAACTGTTTTTT. It encodes CASSQSEGLLGSGEKLFF. This rearrangement joins TRBV4-1 to TRBJ1-4; possible D gene TRBD1, 5 bases. The CDR3 runs 18 residues. CDR1 MGHRA and CDR2 YSYEKL come from the germline V gene. V gave up 2 bases and J gave up 7 bases, with 23 bases separating them.

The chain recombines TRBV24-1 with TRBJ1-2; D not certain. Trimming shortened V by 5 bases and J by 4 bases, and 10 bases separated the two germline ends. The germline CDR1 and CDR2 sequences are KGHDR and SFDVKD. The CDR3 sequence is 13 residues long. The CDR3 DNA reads TGTGCCACCAGTGCTCGGGTGGGCTATGGCTACACCTTC. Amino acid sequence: CATSARVGYGYTF.

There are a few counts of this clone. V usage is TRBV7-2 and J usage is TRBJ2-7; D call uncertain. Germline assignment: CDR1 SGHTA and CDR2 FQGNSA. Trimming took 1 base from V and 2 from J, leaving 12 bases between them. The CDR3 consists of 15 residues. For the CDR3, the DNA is TGTGCCAGCAGCTTAGTAGGCCCGGCGGCCTACGAGCAGTACTTC. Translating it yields CASSLVGPAAYEQYF.

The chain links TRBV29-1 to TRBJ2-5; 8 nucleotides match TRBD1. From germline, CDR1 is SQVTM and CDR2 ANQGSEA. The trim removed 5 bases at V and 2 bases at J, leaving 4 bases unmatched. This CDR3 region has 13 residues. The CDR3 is CSVFRDRQETQYF. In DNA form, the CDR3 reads TGCAGCGTTTTTAGGGACAGGCAAGAGACCCAGTACTTC.

The chain's CDR3 is CASSSGTGYEKLFF. CDR3 bases: TGTGCCAGCAGCTCCGGGACAGGATACGAAAAACTGTTTTTT. The chain employs TRBV5-6 and TRBJ1-4; TRBD1 matches at 8 bases. CDR3 length: 14 residues. V shed 3 bases, J shed 8 bases, and the junction held 6 bases outside the gene matches. From germline, CDR1 is SGHDT and CDR2 YYEEEE.

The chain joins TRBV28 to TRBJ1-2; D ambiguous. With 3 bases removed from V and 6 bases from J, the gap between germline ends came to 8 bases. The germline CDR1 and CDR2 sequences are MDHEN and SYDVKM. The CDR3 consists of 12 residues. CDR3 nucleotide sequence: TGTGCCAGCAGTTTGAGGGAGCATGGCTACACCTTC. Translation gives CASSLREHGYTF.

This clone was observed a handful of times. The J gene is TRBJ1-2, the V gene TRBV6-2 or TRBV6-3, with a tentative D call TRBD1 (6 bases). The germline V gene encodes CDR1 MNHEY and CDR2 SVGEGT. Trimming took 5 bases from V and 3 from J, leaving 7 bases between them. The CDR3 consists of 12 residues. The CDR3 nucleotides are TGTGCCAGCAGTAACAGGGACTATGGCTACACCTTC. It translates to CASSNRDYGYTF.

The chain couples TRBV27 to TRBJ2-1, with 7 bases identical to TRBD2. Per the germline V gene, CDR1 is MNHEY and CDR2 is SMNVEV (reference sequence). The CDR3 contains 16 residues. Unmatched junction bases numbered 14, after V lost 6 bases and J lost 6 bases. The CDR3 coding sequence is TGTGCCAGCAGCCAAGGGAGCGGGGAGTTGGGCAATGAGCAGTTCTTC. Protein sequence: CASSQGSGELGNEQFF.

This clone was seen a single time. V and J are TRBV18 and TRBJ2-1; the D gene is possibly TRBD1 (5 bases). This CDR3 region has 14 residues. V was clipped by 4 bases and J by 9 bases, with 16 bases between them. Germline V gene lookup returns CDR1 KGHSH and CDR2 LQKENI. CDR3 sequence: CASSRWGLAFEQFF. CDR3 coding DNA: TGTGCCAGCTCACGCTGGGGCCTCGCTTTTGAGCAGTTCTTC.

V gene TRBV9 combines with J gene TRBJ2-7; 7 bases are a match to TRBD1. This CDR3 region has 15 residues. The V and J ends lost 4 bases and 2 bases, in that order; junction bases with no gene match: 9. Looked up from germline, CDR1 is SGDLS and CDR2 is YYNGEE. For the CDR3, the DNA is TGTGCCAGCAGCTCCGCCGGGACAGAACCCTACGAGCAGTACTTC. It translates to CASSSAGTEPYEQYF.

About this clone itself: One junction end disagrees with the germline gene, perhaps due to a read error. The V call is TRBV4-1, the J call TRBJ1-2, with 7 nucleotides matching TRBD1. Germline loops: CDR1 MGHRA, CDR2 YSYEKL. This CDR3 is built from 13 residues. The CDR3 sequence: CASSQLRGGALRF. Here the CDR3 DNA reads TGCGCCAGCAGCCAATTACGAGGGGGCGCTTTAAGATTC.

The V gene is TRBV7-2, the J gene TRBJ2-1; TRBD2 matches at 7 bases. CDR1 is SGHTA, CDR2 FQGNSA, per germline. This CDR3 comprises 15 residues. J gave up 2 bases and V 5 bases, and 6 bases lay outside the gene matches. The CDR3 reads CASSLSGQPYNEQFF. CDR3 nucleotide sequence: TGTGCCAGCAGCCTTAGCGGGCAACCCTACAATGAGCAGTTCTTC.

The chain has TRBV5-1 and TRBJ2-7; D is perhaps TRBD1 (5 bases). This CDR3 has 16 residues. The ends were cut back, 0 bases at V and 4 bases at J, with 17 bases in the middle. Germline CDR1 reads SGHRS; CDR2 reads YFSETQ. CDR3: CASSLAQGASGYEQYF. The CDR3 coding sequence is TGCGCCAGCAGCTTGGCACAAGGGGCCTCCGGTTACGAGCAGTACTTC.

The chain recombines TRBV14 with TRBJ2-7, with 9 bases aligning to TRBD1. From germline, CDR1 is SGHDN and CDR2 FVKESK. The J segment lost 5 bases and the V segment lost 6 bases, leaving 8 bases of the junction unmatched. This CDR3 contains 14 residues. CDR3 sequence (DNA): TGTGCCAGCAGACCGGGACAGGGATGGGACGAGCAGTACTTC. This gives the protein CASRPGQGWDEQYF.

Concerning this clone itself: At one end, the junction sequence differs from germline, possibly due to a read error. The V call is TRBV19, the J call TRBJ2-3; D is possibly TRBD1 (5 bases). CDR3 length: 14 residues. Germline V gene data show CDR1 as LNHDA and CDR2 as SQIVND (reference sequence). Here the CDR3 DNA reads TGTGCCAGTAGTCTAGACAGACTCACAGATACGCAGTATTTT. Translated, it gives CASSLDRLTDTQYF.

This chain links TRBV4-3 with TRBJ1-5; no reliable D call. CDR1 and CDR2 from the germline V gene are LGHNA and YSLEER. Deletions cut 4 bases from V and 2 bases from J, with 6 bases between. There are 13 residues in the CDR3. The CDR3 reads CASSLRRNQPQHF. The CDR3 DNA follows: TGCGCCAGCAGCCTGCGTCGCAATCAGCCCCAGCATTTT.

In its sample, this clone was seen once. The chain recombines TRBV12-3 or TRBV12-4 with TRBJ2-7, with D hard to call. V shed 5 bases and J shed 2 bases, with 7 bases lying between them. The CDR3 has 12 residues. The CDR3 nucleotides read TGTGCCAGCAGTCAGTTACCCTACGAGCAGTACTTC. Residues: CASSQLPYEQYF.

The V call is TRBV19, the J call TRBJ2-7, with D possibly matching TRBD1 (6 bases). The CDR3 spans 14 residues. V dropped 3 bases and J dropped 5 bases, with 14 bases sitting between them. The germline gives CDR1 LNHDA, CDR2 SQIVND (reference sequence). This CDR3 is CASSIGKDRNEQYF. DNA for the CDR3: TGTGCCAGTAGTATTGGAAAGGACAGAAACGAGCAGTACTTC.

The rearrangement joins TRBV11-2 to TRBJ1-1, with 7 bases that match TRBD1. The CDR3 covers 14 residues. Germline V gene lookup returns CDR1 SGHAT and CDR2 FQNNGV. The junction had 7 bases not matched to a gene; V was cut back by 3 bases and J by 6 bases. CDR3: CASSFSQGTPEAFF. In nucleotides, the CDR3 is TGTGCCAGCAGCTTCTCACAGGGGACCCCTGAAGCTTTCTTT.

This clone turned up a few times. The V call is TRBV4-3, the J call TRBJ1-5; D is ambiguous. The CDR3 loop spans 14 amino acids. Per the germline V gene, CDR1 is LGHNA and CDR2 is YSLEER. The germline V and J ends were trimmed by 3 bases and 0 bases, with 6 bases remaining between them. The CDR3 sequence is CASSQAHSNQPQHF. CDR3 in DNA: TGCGCCAGCAGCCAGGCCCATAGCAATCAGCCCCAGCATTTT.

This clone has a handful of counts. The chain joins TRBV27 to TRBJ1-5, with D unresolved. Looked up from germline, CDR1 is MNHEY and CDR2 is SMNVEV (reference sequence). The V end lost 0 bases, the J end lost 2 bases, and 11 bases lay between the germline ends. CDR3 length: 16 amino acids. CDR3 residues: CASSLSSRAGNQPQHF. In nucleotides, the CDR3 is TGTGCCAGCAGTTTATCGTCCAGAGCGGGCAATCAGCCCCAGCATTTT.

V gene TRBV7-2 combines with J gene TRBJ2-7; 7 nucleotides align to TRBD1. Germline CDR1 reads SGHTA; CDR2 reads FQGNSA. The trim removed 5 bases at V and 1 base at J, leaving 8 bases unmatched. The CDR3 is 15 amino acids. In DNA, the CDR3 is TGTGCCAGCAGCCTACGCCGACAGGGTTCCTACGAGCAGTACTTC. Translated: CASSLRRQGSYEQYF.